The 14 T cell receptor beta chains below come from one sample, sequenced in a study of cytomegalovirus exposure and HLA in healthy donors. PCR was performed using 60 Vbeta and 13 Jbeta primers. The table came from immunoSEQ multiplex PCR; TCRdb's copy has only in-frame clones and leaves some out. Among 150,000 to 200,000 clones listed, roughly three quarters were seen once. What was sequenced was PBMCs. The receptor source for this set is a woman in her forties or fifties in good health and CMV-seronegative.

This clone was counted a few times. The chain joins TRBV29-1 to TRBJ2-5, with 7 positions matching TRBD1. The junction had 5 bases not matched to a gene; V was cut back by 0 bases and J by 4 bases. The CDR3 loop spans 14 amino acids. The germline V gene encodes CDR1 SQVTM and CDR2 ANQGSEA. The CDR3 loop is CSVEEGGRTETQYF. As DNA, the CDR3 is TGCAGCGTTGAAGAAGGGGGCAGAACAGAGACCCAGTACTTC.

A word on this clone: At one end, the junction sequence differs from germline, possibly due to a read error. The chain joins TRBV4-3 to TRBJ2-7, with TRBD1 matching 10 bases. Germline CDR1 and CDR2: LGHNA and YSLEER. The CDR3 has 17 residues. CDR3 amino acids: CASSQDFGTGEYYGQYF. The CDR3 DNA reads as TGCGCCAGCAGCCAAGATTTTGGGACAGGGGAATACTACGGGCAGTACTTC.

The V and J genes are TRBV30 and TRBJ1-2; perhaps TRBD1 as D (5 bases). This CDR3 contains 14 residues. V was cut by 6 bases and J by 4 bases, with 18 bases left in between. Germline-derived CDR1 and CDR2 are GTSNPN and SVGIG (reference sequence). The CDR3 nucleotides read TGTGCCTGCCCCGAGGCGGGGACCCCCTATGGCTACACCTTC. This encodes CACPEAGTPYGYTF.

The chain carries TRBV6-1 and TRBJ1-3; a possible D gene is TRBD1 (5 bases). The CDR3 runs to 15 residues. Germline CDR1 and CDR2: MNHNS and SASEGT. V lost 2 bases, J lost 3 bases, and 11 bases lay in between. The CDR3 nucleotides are TGTGCCAGCAGTGAACTCGGGGGAGGTGGAAACACCATATATTTT. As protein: CASSELGGGGNTIYF.

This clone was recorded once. The CDR3 coding sequence is TGTGCCAGCAGCACTCGACTAGCGGGGGATACGCAGTATTTT. Protein sequence: CASSTRLAGDTQYF. This sequence joins TRBV13 and TRBJ2-3, with TRBD2 identical over 11 bases. CDR1 is PRHDT and CDR2 is FYEKMQ in the germline V gene (reference sequence). The CDR3 contains 14 residues. V lost 5 bases to trimming and J lost 6 bases; unmatched junction nucleotides: 4.

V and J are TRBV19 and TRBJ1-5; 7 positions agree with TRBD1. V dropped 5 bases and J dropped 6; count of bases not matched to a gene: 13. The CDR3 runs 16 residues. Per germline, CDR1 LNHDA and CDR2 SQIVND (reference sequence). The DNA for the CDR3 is TGTGCCAGTAGTGTCCTTGAGACAGGGATTGGTCAGCCCCAGCATTTT. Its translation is CASSVLETGIGQPQHF.

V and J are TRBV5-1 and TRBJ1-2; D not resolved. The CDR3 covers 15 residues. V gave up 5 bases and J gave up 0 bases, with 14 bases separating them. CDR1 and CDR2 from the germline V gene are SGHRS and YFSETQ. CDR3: CASRELTHTNYGYTF. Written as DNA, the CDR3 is TGCGCCAGCAGGGAACTAACCCACACTAACTATGGCTACACCTTC.

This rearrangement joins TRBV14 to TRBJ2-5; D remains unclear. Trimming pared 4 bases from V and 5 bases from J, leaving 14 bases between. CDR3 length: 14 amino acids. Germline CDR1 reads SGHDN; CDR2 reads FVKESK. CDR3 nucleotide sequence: TGTGCCAGCAGCCTCGGGTCGCGGCGGGAGACCCAGTACTTC. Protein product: CASSLGSRRETQYF.

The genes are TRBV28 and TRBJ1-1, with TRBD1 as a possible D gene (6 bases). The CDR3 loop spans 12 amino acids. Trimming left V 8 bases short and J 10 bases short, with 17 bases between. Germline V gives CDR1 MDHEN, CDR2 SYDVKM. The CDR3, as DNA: TGTGCCAGCCGATTCACAGGGAGCTCAGCTTTCTTT. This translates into CASRFTGSSAFF.

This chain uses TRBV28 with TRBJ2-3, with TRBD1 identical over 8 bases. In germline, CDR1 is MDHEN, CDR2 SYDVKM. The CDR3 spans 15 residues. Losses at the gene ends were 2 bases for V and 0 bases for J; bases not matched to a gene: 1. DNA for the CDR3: TGTGCCAGCAGTTTACGGACAGGGAGCACAGATACGCAGTATTTT. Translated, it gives CASSLRTGSTDTQYF.

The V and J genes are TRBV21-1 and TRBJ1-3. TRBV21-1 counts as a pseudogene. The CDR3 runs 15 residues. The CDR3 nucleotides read TGTGCCAGCAGCAAAGATGAAGCATGTGGAAACACCATATATTTT. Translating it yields CASSKDEACGNTIYF.

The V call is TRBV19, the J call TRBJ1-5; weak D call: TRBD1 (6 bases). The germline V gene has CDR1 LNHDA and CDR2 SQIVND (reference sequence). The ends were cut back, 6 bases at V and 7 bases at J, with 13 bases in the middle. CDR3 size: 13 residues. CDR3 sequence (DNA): TGTGCCAGTAGACTTGGGGGCGGCCAGCCCCAGCATTTT. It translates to CASRLGGGQPQHF.

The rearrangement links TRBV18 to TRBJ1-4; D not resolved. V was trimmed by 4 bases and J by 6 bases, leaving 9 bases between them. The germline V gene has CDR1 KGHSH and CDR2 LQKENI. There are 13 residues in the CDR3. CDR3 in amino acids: CASSLSGDEKLFF. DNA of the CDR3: TGTGCCAGCTCACTTTCCGGGGATGAAAAACTGTTTTTT.

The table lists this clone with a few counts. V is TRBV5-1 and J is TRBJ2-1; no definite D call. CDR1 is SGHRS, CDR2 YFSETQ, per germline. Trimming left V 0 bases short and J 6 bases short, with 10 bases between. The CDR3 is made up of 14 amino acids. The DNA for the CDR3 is TGCGCCAGCAGCTTGGGTACTACTTCCAATGAGCAGTTCTTC. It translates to CASSLGTTSNEQFF. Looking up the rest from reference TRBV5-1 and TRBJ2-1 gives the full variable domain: KAGVTQTPRYLIKTRGQQVTLSCSPISGHRSVSWYQQTPGQGLQFLFEYFSETQRNKGNFPGRFSGRQFSNSRSEMNVSTLELGDSALYLCASSLGTTSNEQFFGPGTRLTVL.